Below are 15 T cell receptor beta chains sequenced from a single sample in a study of identical twins. MiXCR, run by TCRdb on the 5' RACE reads, gives a single entry per CDR3 protein. The repertoire holds more than 1.5 million distinct CDR3 sequences, 25% to 35% seen once, with over 0.25% in the top ten. What was sequenced was cord blood. All receptors derive from a newborn girl in good health.

This clonotype came up a few times. The chain recombines TRBV20-1 with TRBJ2-4; weak D call: TRBD1 (5 bases). This CDR3 region has 13 residues. The germline V gene has CDR1 DFQATT and CDR2 SNEGSKA (reference sequence). V lost 6 bases, J lost 2 bases, and 11 bases lay in between. In nucleotides, the CDR3 is TGCAGTGCCGTGGACACCTCCAAAAACATTCAGTACTTC. Translation gives CSAVDTSKNIQYF.

In DNA form, the CDR3 reads TGCGCCAGCAGCCAAGATGCAGGGAACTATGGCTACACCTTC. Translation gives CASSQDAGNYGYTF. This chain links TRBV4-1 with TRBJ1-2; a possible D gene is TRBD1 (5 bases). V shed 0 bases and J shed 2 bases, with 7 bases lying between them. The CDR3 loop spans 14 amino acids. Germline assignment: CDR1 MGHRA and CDR2 YSYEKL.

In this sample, this clonotype turned up a few times. V is TRBV12-3 or TRBV12-4 and J is TRBJ2-3; 9 nucleotides match TRBD1. With V trimmed by 5 bases and J by 4 bases, 13 bases remained unmatched. The CDR3 sequence is 17 residues long. The CDR3 sequence is CASSLPPGQGRADTQYF. The CDR3 DNA is TGTGCCAGCAGTCTCCCCCCGGGACAGGGTCGGGCAGATACGCAGTATTTT.

This rearrangement joins TRBV29-1 to TRBJ2-5; 7 positions agree with TRBD1. Per germline, CDR1 SQVTM and CDR2 ANQGSEA. Germline trimming cut 1 base from V and 5 bases from J; bases unmatched to any gene: 4. The CDR3 is 13 residues long. CDR3 region: CSVEGQGGETQYF. Written as DNA, the CDR3 is TGCAGCGTTGAAGGACAGGGCGGGGAGACCCAGTACTTC.

V is TRBV5-1 and J is TRBJ1-1; D is uncertain. Germline V gives CDR1 SGHRS, CDR2 YFSETQ. This CDR3 is built from 15 residues. V was trimmed by 1 base and J by 3 bases, leaving 13 bases between them. The CDR3 bases are TGCGCCAGCAGCTTGAATGGGCAGACTGACACTGAAGCTTTCTTT. Its protein product is CASSLNGQTDTEAFF.

This clonotype was seen a handful of times. This rearrangement joins TRBV28 to TRBJ1-2, with a possible D match to TRBD1 (6 bases). The germline gives CDR1 MDHEN, CDR2 SYDVKM. V lost 6 bases to trimming and J lost 4 bases, with 18 bases between them. The CDR3 length is 15 residues. The CDR3 loop reads CASRPPTYRVYGYTF. The CDR3, as DNA: TGTGCCAGCAGGCCTCCAACTTACAGGGTCTATGGCTACACCTTC.

The rearrangement links TRBV4-2 to TRBJ2-7, with D possibly TRBD2 on 6 matching bases. Trimming stripped 4 bases from V and 3 bases from J, with 19 bases between. The CDR3 consists of 16 residues. From germline, CDR1 is LGHNA and CDR2 YNFKEQ. CDR3 amino acids: CASSLGAGTGVYEQYF. As DNA, the CDR3 is TGTGCCAGCAGCCTCGGTGCCGGGACGGGGGTCTACGAGCAGTACTTC.

This clonotype was found many times. J is TRBJ2-1 and V is TRBV12-3 or TRBV12-4, with a tentative D call TRBD2 (6 bases). The V end lost 3 bases, the J end lost 5 bases, and 17 bases lay between the germline ends. The CDR3 has 16 residues. CDR3: CASSFPGLYENNEQFF. CDR3 nucleotide sequence: TGTGCCAGCAGTTTCCCCGGACTATATGAGAACAATGAGCAGTTCTTC.

J is TRBJ2-3 and V is TRBV14; 7 bases map to TRBD2. Germline CDR1 is SGHDN and CDR2 is FVKESK. The CDR3 covers 19 residues. V shed 0 bases, J shed 4 bases, and the junction held 16 bases outside the gene matches. CDR3 DNA sequence: TGTGCCAGCAGCCAAGACGGCCGTCTAGCGGCGCCTAGCGCAGATACGCAGTATTTT. It codes for CASSQDGRLAAPSADTQYF.

This clonotype was detected only a few times. The J gene is TRBJ2-7, the V gene TRBV6-6; 9 bases align to TRBD1. After removal of 5 bases from V and 6 bases from J, the junction contained 14 bases not matched to a gene. Germline CDR1 is MNHNY and CDR2 is SVGAGI (reference sequence). This CDR3 is built from 16 residues. The CDR3 bases are TGTGCCAGCAGTCCCACAGGACAGGGGCCGCGAGGCGAGCAGTACTTC. The encoded protein is CASSPTGQGPRGEQYF.

This clonotype was picked up one time. The chain has TRBV19 and TRBJ2-1; TRBD1 aligns across 8 bases. V was pared by 7 bases and J by 5 bases, with 4 bases of the junction left unmatched. Germline V gene lookup returns CDR1 LNHDA and CDR2 SQIVND (reference sequence). The CDR3 consists of 13 residues. The CDR3 is CASTPGQDNEQFF. The CDR3 region has the DNA TGTGCCAGTACTCCGGGACAGGACAATGAGCAGTTCTTC.

This clonotype has only a few counts. The chain carries TRBV20-1 and TRBJ2-5, with TRBD1 matching over 7 bases. The J call may be mistaken, given a closer DNA end match to TRBJ2-7. This CDR3 is 13 amino acids long. In germline, CDR1 is DFQATT, CDR2 SNEGSKA (reference sequence). CDR3 sequence: CSAHRGSGSEQYF. CDR3 nucleotides: TGCAGTGCCCACAGGGGATCGGGTAGCGAGCAGTACTTC.

The chain recombines TRBV10-2 with TRBJ1-1, with 7 bases aligning to TRBD1. The V gene's germline CDR1 is WSHSY and CDR2 SAAADI. Trimming removed 4 bases from V and 8 bases from J; junction bases left unmatched: 4. The CDR3 covers 12 residues. The CDR3 nucleotides are TGCGCCAGCAGTGGGGTGGACAGGGAAGCTTTCTTT. It specifies CASSGVDREAFF.

This sequence joins TRBV10-3 and TRBJ2-1; TRBD2 matches 11 bases. Germline V gene lookup returns CDR1 ENHRY and CDR2 SYGVKD. This CDR3 has 15 amino acids. Trimming at V came to 4 bases and at J to 7 bases, leaving 6 bases not matched to a gene. The CDR3 DNA reads TGTGCCATCAGTGCGGTAGCGGGGGGGCATAATGAGCAGTTCTTC. It codes for CAISAVAGGHNEQFF.

The chain uses TRBV12-3 or TRBV12-4 and TRBJ2-4; 7 bases map to TRBD1. The CDR3 runs to 12 residues. V shed 6 bases, J shed 7 bases, and the junction held 3 bases outside the gene matches. The CDR3, as DNA: TGTGCCAGCAGCGACAGGGTGAACATTCAGTACTTC. Encoded protein: CASSDRVNIQYF.